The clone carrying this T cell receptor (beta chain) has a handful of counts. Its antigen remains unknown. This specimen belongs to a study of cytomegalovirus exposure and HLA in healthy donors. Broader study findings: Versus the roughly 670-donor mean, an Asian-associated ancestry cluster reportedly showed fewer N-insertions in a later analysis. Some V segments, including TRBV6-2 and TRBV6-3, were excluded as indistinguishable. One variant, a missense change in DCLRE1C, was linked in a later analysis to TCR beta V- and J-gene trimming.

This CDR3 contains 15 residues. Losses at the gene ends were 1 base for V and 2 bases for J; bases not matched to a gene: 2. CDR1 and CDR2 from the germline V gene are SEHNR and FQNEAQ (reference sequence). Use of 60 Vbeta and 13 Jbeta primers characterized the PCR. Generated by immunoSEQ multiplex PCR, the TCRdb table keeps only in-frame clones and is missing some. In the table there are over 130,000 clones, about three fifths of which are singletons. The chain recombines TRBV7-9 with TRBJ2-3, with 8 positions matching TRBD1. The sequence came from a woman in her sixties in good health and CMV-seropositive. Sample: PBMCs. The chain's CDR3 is CASSLGTGTTDTQYF. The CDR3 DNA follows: TGTGCCAGCAGCTTAGGGACAGGGACCACAGATACGCAGTATTTT.